These T cell receptor beta chains were read from a single sample in a study of T-cell memory formation after mild COVID-19. TCRdb ran MiXCR on the 5' RACE reads and lists one entry per CDR3 protein. Of 250,000 to 350,000 distinct CDR3 sequences listed, roughly 16% are singletons. Specimen: PBMCs or a T cell subset sorted from them (not recorded which). These receptors came from a man aged 18 to 35 who had mild COVID-19 (a few samples of this study predate the infection). Cell type and time point are not known. Both conserved end residues are trimmed from each CDR3. A clone size is listed for some rows: how often the clone was seen (once, few, many), or a class if it is expanded.

J | V | size | CDR3
TRBJ1-4 | TRBV5-1 | few | ASSFASTGGEKLF
TRBJ2-5 | TRBV6-2/TRBV6-3 | many | ASSGTTSGEQETQY
TRBJ2-1 | TRBV6-2/TRBV6-3 | few | ASGLTAGGEQF
TRBJ2-5 | TRBV14 | few | ASSQDIVGRRLETQY
TRBJ1-6 | TRBV20-1 | few | SASAGSPLH
TRBJ2-3 | TRBV27 | - | ASRRTSLSADTQY
TRBJ2-1 | TRBV5-1 | few | ASNPGGGYNEQF
TRBJ2-5 | TRBV4-2 | - | ASSQDVVQETQY
TRBJ1-4 | TRBV5-1 | - | ASSLAGTGLEKLF
TRBJ2-1 | TRBV7-2 | - | ASTMDKNNEQF
TRBJ2-7 | TRBV27 | - | ASGQVYEQY
TRBJ2-3 | TRBV7-6 | - | ASSSGQGDTQY
TRBJ2-7 | TRBV5-1 | - | ASSPHGFYEQY
TRBJ1-2 | TRBV6-2/TRBV6-3 | - | ASRNGEGYGYT
TRBJ2-3 | TRBV10-3 | many | ATLGASTDTQY
TRBJ2-7 | TRBV27 | - | ASKKTGTGAYEQY
TRBJ1-2 | TRBV7-9 | - | ASSLGNQGYGYT
TRBJ1-1 | TRBV7-2 | few | ASGLQVYTEAF
TRBJ2-1 | TRBV20-1 | many | SAGSLAGGTYNEQF
TRBJ2-5 | TRBV7-2 | - | ASSLHLGPTQETQY
TRBJ1-5 | TRBV4-3 | - | ASSQVTGVNQPQH
TRBJ2-2 | TRBV12-3/TRBV12-4 | few | ASSTSGRNTGELF
TRBJ2-1 | TRBV6-2/TRBV6-3 | few | ASSYSRFEQF
TRBJ2-5 | TRBV11-2 | - | ASSFSAGRQETQY
TRBJ2-3 | TRBV11-1 | few | ASSLGRGVYTDTQY